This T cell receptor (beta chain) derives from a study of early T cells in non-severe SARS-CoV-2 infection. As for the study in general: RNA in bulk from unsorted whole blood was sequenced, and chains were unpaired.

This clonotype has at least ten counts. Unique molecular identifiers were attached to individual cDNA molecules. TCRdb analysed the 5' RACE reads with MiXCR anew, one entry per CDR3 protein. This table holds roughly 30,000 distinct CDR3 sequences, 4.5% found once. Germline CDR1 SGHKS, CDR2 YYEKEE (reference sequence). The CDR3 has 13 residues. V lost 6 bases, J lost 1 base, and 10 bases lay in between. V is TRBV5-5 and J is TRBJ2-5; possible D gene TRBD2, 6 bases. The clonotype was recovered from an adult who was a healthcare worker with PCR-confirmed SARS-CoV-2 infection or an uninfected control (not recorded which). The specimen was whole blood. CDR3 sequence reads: CASILALQETQYF. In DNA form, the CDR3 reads TGTGCCAGCATCCTAGCGCTCCAAGAGACCCAGTACTTC.